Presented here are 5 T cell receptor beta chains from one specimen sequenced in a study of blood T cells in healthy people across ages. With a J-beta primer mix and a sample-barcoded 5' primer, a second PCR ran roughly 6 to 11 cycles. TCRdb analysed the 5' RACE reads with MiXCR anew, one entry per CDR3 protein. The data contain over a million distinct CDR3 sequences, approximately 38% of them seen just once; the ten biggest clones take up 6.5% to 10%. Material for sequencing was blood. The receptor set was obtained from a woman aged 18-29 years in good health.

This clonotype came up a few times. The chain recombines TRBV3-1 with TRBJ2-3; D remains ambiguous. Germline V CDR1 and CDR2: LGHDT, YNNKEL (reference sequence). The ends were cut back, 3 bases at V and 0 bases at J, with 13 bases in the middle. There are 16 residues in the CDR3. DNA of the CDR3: TGTGCCAGCAGCCACTTGGGGTACCGGAGCACAGATACGCAGTATTTT. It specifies CASSHLGYRSTDTQYF.

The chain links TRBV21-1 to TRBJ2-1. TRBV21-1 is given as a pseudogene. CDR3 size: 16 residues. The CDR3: CASSKSNTAEINEQFF. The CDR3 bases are TGTGCCAGCAGCAAATCGAATACCGCCGAGATCAATGAGCAGTTCTTC.

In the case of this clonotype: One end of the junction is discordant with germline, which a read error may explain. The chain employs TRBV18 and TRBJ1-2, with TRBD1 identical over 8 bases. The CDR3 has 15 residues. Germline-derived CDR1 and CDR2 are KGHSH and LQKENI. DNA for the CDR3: TGTGCCGGCTCACCCGGGACAGGTCTTGCCTATGGCTACACCTTC. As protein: CAGSPGTGLAYGYTF.

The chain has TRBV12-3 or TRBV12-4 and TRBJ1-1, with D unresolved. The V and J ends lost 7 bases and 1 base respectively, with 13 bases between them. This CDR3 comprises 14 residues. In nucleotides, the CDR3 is TGTGCCAGCACCTCTTCGGGGTCGAACACTGAAGCTTTCTTT. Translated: CASTSSGSNTEAFF.

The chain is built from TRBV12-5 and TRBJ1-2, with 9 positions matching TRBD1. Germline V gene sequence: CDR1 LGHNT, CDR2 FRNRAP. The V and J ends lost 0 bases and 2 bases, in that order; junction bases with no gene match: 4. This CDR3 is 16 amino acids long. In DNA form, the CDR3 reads TGTGCTAGTGGTTTGGTACGGGGACAGGGCAACTATGGCTACACCTTC. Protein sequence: CASGLVRGQGNYGYTF.